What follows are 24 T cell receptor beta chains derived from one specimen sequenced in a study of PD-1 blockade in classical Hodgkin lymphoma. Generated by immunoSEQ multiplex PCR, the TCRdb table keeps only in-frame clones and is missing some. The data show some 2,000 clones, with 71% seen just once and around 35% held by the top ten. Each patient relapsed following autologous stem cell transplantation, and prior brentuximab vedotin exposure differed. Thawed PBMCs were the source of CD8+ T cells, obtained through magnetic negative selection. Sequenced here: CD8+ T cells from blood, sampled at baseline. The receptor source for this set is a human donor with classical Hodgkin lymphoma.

The CDR3 spells CASSPMSEWANTQYF. CDR3 DNA: TGTGCCAGCAGTCCGATGTCTGAGTGGGCGAATACGCAGTATTTT. The gene calls are TRBV27 and TRBJ2-3; no firm D call. Deletions cut 5 bases from V and 7 bases from J, with 19 bases between. This CDR3 region has 15 residues. From germline, CDR1 is MNHEY and CDR2 SMNVEV (reference sequence).

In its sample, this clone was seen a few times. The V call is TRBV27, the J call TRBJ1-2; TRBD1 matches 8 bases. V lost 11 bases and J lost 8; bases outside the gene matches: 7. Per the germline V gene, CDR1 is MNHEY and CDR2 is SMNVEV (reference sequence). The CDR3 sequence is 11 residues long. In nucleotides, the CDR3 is TGTGCCGCATCAGGGGGCCGGGGCTACACCTTC. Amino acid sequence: CAASGGRGYTF.

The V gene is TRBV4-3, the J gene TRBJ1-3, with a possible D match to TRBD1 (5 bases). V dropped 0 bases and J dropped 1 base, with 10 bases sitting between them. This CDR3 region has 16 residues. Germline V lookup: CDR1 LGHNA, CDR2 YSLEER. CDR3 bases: TGCGCCAGCAGCCAAGATAGCGGGGGATCTGGAAACACCATATATTTT. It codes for CASSQDSGGSGNTIYF.

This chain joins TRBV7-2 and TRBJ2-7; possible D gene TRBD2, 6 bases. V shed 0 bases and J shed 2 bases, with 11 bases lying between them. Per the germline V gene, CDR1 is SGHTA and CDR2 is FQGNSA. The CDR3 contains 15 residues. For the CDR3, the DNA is TGTGCCAGCAGCTTAGCGGGGGGAGGAACCTACGAGCAGTACGTC. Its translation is CASSLAGGGTYEQYV.

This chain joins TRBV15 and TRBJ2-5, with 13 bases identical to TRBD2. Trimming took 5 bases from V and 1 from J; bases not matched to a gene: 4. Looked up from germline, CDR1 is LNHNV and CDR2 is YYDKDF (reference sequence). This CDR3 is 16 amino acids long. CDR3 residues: CATSLGLAGTQETQYF. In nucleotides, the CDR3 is TGTGCCACCAGCCTGGGACTAGCGGGGACCCAAGAGACCCAGTACTTC. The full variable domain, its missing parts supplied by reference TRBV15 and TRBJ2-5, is DAMVIQNPRYQVTQFGKPVTLSCSQTLNHNVMYWYQQKSSQAPKLLFHYYDKDFNNEADTPDNFQSRRPNTSFCFLDIRSPGLGDTAMYLCATSLGLAGTQETQYFGPGTRLLVL.

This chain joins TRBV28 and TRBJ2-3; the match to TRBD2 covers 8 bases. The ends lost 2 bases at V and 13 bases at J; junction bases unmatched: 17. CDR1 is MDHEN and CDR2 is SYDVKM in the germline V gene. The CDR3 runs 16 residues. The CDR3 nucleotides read TGTGCCAGCAGTTTACTCAGCGGGGGAGCCACAGATTGGAAGTATTTT. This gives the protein CASSLLSGGATDWKYF.

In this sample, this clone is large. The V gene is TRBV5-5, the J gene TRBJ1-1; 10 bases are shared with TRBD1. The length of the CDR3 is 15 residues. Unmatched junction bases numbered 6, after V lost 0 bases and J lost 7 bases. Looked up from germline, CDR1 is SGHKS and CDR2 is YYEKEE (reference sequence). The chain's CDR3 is CASSLAGDRGIEAFF. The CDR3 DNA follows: TGTGCCAGCAGCTTGGCCGGGGACAGGGGAATTGAAGCTTTCTTT.

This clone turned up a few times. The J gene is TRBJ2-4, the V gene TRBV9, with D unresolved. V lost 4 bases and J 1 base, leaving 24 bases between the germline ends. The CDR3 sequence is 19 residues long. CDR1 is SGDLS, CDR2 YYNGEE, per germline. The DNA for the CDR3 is TGTGCCAGCAGCCCCATTCAGACCACCCCGGAACTGGCCAAAAACATTCAGTACTTC. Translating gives CASSPIQTTPELAKNIQYF.

The CDR3 here is CASSSDFSGTYEQYF. DNA for the CDR3: TGTGCCAGCAGCTCCGATTTTAGCGGAACCTACGAGCAGTACTTC. The chain employs TRBV13 and TRBJ2-7; possible D gene TRBD2, 6 bases. This CDR3 is built from 15 residues. The germline V gene encodes CDR1 PRHDT and CDR2 FYEKMQ (reference sequence). The V end was cut by 4 bases, the J end by 2 bases, with 15 bases between.

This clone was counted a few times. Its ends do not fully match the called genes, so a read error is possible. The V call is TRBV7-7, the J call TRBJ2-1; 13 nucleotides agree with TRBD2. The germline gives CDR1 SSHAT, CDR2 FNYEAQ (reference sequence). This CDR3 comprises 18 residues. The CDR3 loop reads CASSLGLAGPGGANEQFF. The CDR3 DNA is TGTGCTAGCAGCTTGGGACTAGCGGGACCTGGGGGGGCCAATGAGCAGTTCTTC. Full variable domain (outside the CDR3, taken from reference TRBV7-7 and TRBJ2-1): GAGVSQSPRYKVTKRGQDVTLRCDPISSHATLYWYQQALGQGPEFLTYFNYEAQPDKSGLPSDRFSAERPEGSISTLTIQRTEQRDSAMYRCASSLGLAGPGGANEQFFGPGTRLTVL.

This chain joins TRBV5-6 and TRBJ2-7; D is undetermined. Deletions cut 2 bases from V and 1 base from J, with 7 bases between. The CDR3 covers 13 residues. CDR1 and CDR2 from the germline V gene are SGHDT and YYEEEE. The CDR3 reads CASSFDLSYEQYF. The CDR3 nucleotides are TGTGCCAGCAGCTTTGACCTATCCTACGAGCAGTACTTC.

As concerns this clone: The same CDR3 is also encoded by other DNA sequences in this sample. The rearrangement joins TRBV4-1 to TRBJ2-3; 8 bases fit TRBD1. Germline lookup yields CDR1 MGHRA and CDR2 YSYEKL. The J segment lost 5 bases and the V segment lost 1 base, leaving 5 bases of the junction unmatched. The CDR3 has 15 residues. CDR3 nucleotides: TGCGCCAGCAGCCAAGGCCAGGGGGCGAAAGATACGCAGTATTTT. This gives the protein CASSQGQGAKDTQYF.

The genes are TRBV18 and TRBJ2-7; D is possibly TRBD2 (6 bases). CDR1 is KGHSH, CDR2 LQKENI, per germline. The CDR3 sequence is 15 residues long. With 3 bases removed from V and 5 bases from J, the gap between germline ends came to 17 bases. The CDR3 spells CASSPRDSSYHEQYF. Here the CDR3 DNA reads TGTGCCAGCTCACCTCGGGACTCAAGCTATCACGAGCAGTACTTC.

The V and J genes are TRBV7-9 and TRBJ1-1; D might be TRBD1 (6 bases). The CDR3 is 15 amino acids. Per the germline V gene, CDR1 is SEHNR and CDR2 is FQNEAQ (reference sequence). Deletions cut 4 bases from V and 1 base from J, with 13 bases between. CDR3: CASSSAGVANTEAFF. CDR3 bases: TGTGCCAGCAGCTCGGCAGGGGTCGCGAACACTGAAGCTTTCTTT.

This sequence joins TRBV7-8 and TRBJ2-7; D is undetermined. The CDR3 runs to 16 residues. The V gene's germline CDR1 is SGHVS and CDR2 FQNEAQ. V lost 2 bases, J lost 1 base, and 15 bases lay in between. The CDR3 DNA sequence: TGTGCCAGCAGCTTAAATACTGCGGACCGATCCTACGAGCAGTACTTC. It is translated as CASSLNTADRSYEQYF.

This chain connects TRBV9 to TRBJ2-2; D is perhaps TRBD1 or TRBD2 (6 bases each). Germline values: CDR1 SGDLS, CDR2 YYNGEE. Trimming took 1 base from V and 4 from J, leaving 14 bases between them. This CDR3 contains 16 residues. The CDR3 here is CASSVPYGGGTGELFF. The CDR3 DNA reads TGTGCCAGCAGCGTACCCTACGGGGGCGGCACCGGGGAGCTGTTTTTT.

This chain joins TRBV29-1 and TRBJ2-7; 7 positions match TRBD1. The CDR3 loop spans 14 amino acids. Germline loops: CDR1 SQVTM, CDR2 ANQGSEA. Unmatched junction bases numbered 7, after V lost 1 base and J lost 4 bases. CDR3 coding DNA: TGCAGCGTTGAAGTCTACAGGGGCTCGTACGAGCAGTACTTC. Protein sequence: CSVEVYRGSYEQYF.

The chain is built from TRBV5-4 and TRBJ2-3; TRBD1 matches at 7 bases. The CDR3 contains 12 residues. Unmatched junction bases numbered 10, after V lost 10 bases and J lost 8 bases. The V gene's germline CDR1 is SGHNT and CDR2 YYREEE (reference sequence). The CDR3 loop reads CAGGQSQGTQYF. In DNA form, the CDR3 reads TGTGCCGGGGGACAGTCCCAGGGTACGCAGTATTTT.

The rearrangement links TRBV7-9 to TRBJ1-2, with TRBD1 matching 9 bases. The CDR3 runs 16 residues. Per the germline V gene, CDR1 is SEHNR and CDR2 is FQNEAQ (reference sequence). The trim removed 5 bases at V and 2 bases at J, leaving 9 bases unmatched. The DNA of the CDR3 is TGTGCCAGCAGCAGCCCTTGGGACAGGGAAAACTATGGCTACACCTTC. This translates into CASSSPWDRENYGYTF.

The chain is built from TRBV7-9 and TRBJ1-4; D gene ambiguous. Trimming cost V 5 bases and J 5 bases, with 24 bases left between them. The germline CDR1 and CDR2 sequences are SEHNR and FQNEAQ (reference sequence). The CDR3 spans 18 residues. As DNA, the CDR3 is TGTGCCAGCAGCGTGGGCCCCCAGGCCTGGTTGGCGAATGAAAAACTGTTTTTT. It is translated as CASSVGPQAWLANEKLFF. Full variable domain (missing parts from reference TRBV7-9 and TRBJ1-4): DTGVSQNPRHKITKRGQNVTFRCDPISEHNRLYWYRQTLGQGPEFLTYFQNEAQLEKSRLLSDRFSAERPKGSFSTLEIQRTEQGDSAMYLCASSVGPQAWLANEKLFFGSGTQLSVL.

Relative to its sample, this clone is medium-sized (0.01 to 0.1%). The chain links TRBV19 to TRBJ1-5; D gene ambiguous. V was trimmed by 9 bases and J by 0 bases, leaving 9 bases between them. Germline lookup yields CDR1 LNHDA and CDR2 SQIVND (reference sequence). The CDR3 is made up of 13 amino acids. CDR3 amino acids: CASSLVSNQPQHF. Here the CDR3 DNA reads TGTGCCAGCTCTTTGGTTAGCAATCAGCCCCAGCATTTT.

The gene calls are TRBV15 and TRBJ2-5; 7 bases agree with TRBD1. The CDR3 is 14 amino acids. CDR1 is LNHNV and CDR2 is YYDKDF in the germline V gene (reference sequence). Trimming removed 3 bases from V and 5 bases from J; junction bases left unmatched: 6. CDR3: CATSSYRGPETQYF. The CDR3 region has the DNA TGTGCCACCAGCAGCTACAGGGGCCCGGAGACCCAGTACTTC.

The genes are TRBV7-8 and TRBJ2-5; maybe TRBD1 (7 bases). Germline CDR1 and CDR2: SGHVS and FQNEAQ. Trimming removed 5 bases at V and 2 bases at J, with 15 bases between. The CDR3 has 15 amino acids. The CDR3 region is CASSLYRGLQETQYF. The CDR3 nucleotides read TGTGCCAGCAGCCTTTACAGGGGACTGCAAGAGACCCAGTACTTC.

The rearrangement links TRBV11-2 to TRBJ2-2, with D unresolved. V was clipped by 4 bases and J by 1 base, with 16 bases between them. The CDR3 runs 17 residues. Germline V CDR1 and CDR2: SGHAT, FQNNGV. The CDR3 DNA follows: TGTGCCAGCAGCTCCCCTTCTACCACTTTGAACACCGGGGAGCTGTTTTTT. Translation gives CASSSPSTTLNTGELFF.